This TCR beta chain was recorded in a study of shared clonotypes between healthy human individuals (dated by TCRdb to the early 2020s). About the investigation overall: A couple of women and a few men aged 18 to 49 years were included in the cohort. For each donor, CD4 naive and CD4 memory were each run on three plates, CD8 naive on two plates, and CD8 memory on one plate. Leukapheresis yielded between about 0.85 and 10 billion PBMCs per donor. To estimate repertoire size and how much clonotype sharing occurs between individuals, the study deeply sequenced the blood TCR repertoires of 4 to 6 healthy adults. Libraries were prepared and TCR repertoires were sequenced by different laboratories using diverse techniques, in order to increase sequencing depth and limit assay-specific biases. What the research found in general, with its limitations: Based on pairwise subsampling, the degree of clonotype sharing among donors was expected to be affected by sequencing depth. Because the study included a small number of donors, the genetic and exposure-history diversity represented was limited. Larger estimated clonotype richness was generally found for naive subsets than for memory subsets. Clonotypes shared by all four sorted-subset donors showed higher generation probabilities than non-shared clonotypes. Sampling was restricted to blood, and TCR repertoires in tissues likely differ from the TCR repertoires found in blood. Across several donors, approximately 5% of naive CD4, roughly 3.4% of naive CD8, 2.3% of memory CD4, and 0.4% to 0.45% of memory CD8 clonotypes were shared. Rarefaction of sorted-subset datasets indicated incomplete sequencing despite the large sequencing depth.

The trim is 1 base for V and 3 bases for J, with a gap of 7 bases between the germline ends. CDR1 and CDR2 are drawn from the germline V gene: SGHNT, YENEEA. From the cysteine through the phenylalanine, the CDR3 covers 14 amino acids. Of the read, only the CDR3 DNA is kept; its 42 bases are in frame from base 1. On this clone: Its target antigen remains unknown. No clone much larger than this one lies a single base away; base qualities are absent.

Donors were healthy HIV-negative adults with no recently reported acute infections or vaccinations. Every donor was a Caucasian adult living in Nashville, Tennessee, USA. CD4+ T cells were enriched by magnetic negative selection, after which naive cells were positively selected on CD45RA and the negative fraction was taken as the memory subset. Blood was collected by leukapheresis, and PBMCs were isolated by Ficoll-Histopaque density gradient centrifugation and then cryopreserved in liquid nitrogen vapor phase. Analytical flow cytometry was used to check the purity and quantity of each magnetically sorted T cell population. Genomic DNA was isolated from every sorted fraction and measured by UV absorbance on a Nanodrop 2000c. Using the deep immunoSEQ assay, multiplex PCR amplified TCR CDR3 regions from genomic DNA. For each cell subset, the extracted genomic DNA was distributed evenly across all wells of several immunoSEQ 96-well plates, and each plate served as one replicate. Each replicate PCR for sorted subsets received 150 to 250 ng genomic DNA, equal to about 30,000 T cell genomes. Purified libraries were measured with a Qubit 3.0 fluorometer, size-checked on a Bioanalyzer 2100, and measured again with the KAPA Library Quantification kit. Each immunoSEQ 96-well plate was sequenced on its own single-read 150-cycle Illumina NextSeq 550 flow cell. Concerning the study's data processing: Because the immunoSEQ output held only junctional sequences and lacked quality scores, the filtering could not match the filtering applied to full-length reads. To assign V/J genes and CDR3, sequences were annotated using PyIR, a Python wrapper for IgBLAST v1.9, with IMGT germline references. Reads with weak V/J assignments (E-value above 1e-6), missing CDR3, stop codons, out-of-frame junctions, or ambiguous translated residues were removed. V3J clonotypes were defined by identical inferred V gene, J gene, and CDR3 amino acid sequence. The percentage overlap between two repertoires was calculated by dividing the number of shared unique clonotypes by the size of the smaller repertoire. Richness of each repertoire was evaluated using RTK rarefaction, the Chao1 estimator, and Recon v2.1 estimates of unobserved clonotypes. For all TCRbeta clonotypes obtained by the gDNA method from a handful of donors, generation probabilities were computed with OLGA. TCRdb mirrors the immuneACCESS table, restricted to in-frame sequences. Some clones are absent from its copies; in checked studies, under half trace to an unresolved V gene, and the reason for the others is unknown. That table is the source of V, J and clone size, and D and trimming were worked out from the DNA. The sample data list around 750,000 clones, and less than 85% of these were observed just once. The leading ten clones occupy over 1.5% of the sample.

The material sequenced was memory CD4+ T cells sorted from blood. The cell subset or site label, read with the paper, signifies: CD45RA-negative fraction. The sequence was collected from a woman aged 25 to 39 in good health. The rearrangement joined TRBV11-3 to TRBJ2-1; the D gene cannot be resolved reliably. The encoded CDR3 is CASSLGARYNEQFF. The sequence in DNA is TGTGCCAGCAGCTTAGGGGCCCGCTACAATGAGCAGTTCTTC.